This is a list of T cell receptor beta chains from one sample in a study of neoadjuvant anti-PD-1 for oral cavity cancer. The assay was immunoSEQ multiplex PCR, and TCRdb's table has in-frame clones only and misses some. The sample shows some 14,000 clones, approximately 74% of them seen only once. The sequences come from PBMCs, collected after nivolumab (anti-PD-1) treatment. The source of these receptors is a person aged 40 to 85 with oral cavity squamous cell carcinoma. Each CDR3 is given without its conserved first and last residue. A row's size may be missing; if present it is once, few, many or a size class.

TRBV5-4	17	NA	TRBJ2-1	ASSLAVSSPGTGGNEQF
TRBV5-8	13	NA	TRBJ1-1	ASSMPGAGGTEAF
TRBV13	15	NA	TRBJ2-1	ASSVLQGGPDYNEQF
TRBV10-3	12	NA	TRBJ2-2	AIRGLAGVGELF
TRBV7-9	13	NA	TRBJ2-5	ASSLVGGTEETQY
TRBV11-2	13	medium-sized	TRBJ2-1	ASSLEATWGNEQF
TRBV11-3	13	NA	TRBJ2-3	ASSLGQGIADTQY
TRBV10-3	13	NA	TRBJ2-7	AISESEGRGYEQY
TRBV10-2	12	NA	TRBJ1-1	ASSRQGYDTEAF
TRBV9	11	NA	TRBJ2-3	ASSDGGADTQY